These 4 T cell receptor beta chains originate from one sample sequenced in a study of cytomegalovirus exposure and HLA in healthy donors. The PCR employed 60 Vbeta primers together with 13 Jbeta primers. The data were produced by immunoSEQ multiplex PCR, yet TCRdb's version contains in-frame clones alone and is incomplete. Among 100,000 to 150,000 clones listed, 72% were seen once. The sample comprised PBMCs. The receptor set was obtained from a man over 45 in good health and CMV-seropositive.

The V and J genes are TRBV11-1 and TRBJ2-1, with D hard to call. Germline lookup yields CDR1 SGHAT and CDR2 FQDESV (reference sequence). Trimming took 5 bases from V and 5 from J, leaving 7 bases between them. This CDR3 region has 12 residues. The CDR3, as DNA: TGTGCCAGCAGCCGACAAGACAATGAGCAGTTCTTC. As protein: CASSRQDNEQFF.

The rearrangement links TRBV5-4 to TRBJ1-2; 8 bases are shared with TRBD1. The CDR3 length is 14 residues. Germline V gene data show CDR1 as SGHNT and CDR2 as YYREEE (reference sequence). With 2 bases clipped from V and 2 bases from J, the junction kept 2 bases outside the gene matches. The CDR3 sequence is CASSFSGGNYGYTF. CDR3 bases: TGTGCCAGCAGCTTCTCAGGGGGCAACTATGGCTACACCTTC.

The V call is TRBV5-1, the J call TRBJ2-5, with 7 bases fitting TRBD1. This CDR3 is built from 14 residues. Trimming took 0 bases from V and 7 from J; bases not matched to a gene: 6. Germline V CDR1 and CDR2: SGHRS, YFSETQ. The CDR3 DNA is TGCGCCAGCAGCTTGGAGGGGGCATGGGGGACCCAGTACTTC. Translating gives CASSLEGAWGTQYF. Full variable domain (outside the CDR3, taken from reference TRBV5-1 and TRBJ2-5): KAGVTQTPRYLIKTRGQQVTLSCSPISGHRSVSWYQQTPGQGLQFLFEYFSETQRNKGNFPGRFSGRQFSNSRSEMNVSTLELGDSALYLCASSLEGAWGTQYFGPGTRLLVL.

The rearrangement links TRBV5-4 to TRBJ2-1, with TRBD2 matching 11 bases. Germline CDR1 is SGHNT and CDR2 is YYREEE (reference sequence). The length of the CDR3 is 16 residues. With 3 bases clipped from V and 4 bases from J, the junction kept 6 bases outside the gene matches. CDR3 nucleotide sequence: TGTGCCAGCAGCTGGCTGACTAGCGGGATTTACAATGAGCAGTTCTTC. Its translation is CASSWLTSGIYNEQFF.